These T cell receptor beta chains were read from a single sample in a study of shared clonotypes between healthy human individuals. Here immunoSEQ multiplex PCR was the method, and the copy in TCRdb shows in-frame clones only, minus some. This sample has fewer than 400,000 clones, with over 65% found just once. The sequencing input was memory CD4+ T cells sorted from blood. Receptors originate from a man aged 25 to 40 in good health. Both conserved end residues are part of each CDR3. The order of the fields is J gene, D gene, V gene, clone size, CDR3 DNA, CDR3 protein. The D gene is left open where the match is weak. Only part of the rows carry a size: once, few, many, or a class if the clone is expanded.

>TRBJ2-3|TRBD2|TRBV27|NA
TGTGCCAGCAGTTGGGCTAGCGGGAGAACAGATACGCAGTATTTT
CASSWASGRTDTQYF
>TRBJ1-2|NA|TRBV28|NA
TGTGCCAGCAGCCCCGGGATTCTCTATGGCTACACCTTC
CASSPGILYGYTF
>TRBJ1-3|NA|TRBV30|NA
TGTGCCTGGAGTGTAGTTCGAACAGGGTACTTTGACTTAACTGGAAACACCATATATTTT
CAWSVVRTGYFDLTGNTIYF
>TRBJ1-4|NA|TRBV6-1|NA
TGTGCCAGCAGTGAAGGGGGAACAAATGAAAAACTGTTTTTT
CASSEGGTNEKLFF
>TRBJ2-1|NA|TRBV4-2|NA
TGTGCCAGCAGCCAAGAACGTTCATACAATGAGCAGTTCTTC
CASSQERSYNEQFF
>TRBJ2-6|NA|TRBV5-8|NA
TGTGCCAGCAGCTCCACCCCAAAGTCTAGCGTCCTGACTTTC
CASSSTPKSSVLTF
>TRBJ2-7|NA|TRBV27|NA
TGTGCCAGCAGTTTCTTAGCGACTGTCGCCTACGAGCAGTACTTC
CASSFLATVAYEQYF
>TRBJ2-7|NA|TRBV7-2|NA
TGTGCCAGCAGCTTCTCAGGGAACGAGCAGTACTTC
CASSFSGNEQYF
>TRBJ2-2|NA|TRBV30|NA
TGTGCCTGGAGTGGGAGAGGGAACACCGGGGAGCTGTTTTTT
CAWSGRGNTGELFF
>TRBJ2-3|NA|TRBV7-9|NA
TGTGCCAGCAGCTTACTGGCGGAGGCAAGCACAGATACGCAGTATTTT
CASSLLAEASTDTQYF
>TRBJ2-6|TRBD1|TRBV30|NA
TGTGCCGGCCTCAGGACAGGGAGCTCTGGGGCCAACGTCCTGACTTTC
CAGLRTGSSGANVLTF
>TRBJ2-7|NA|TRBV19|few
TGTGCCAGTAGTTACGAGGCCGGGCCCTACGAGCAGTACTTC
CASSYEAGPYEQYF
>TRBJ2-5|NA|TRBV9|NA
TGTGCCAGCAGCGTAAGCACGGTCCAAGAGACCCAGTACTTC
CASSVSTVQETQYF
>TRBJ1-2|NA|TRBV5-1|NA
TGCGCCAGCAGCCAACGAAGTGCGACAGCGCTGAGGAACTATGGCTACACCTTC
CASSQRSATALRNYGYTF
>TRBJ1-2|NA|TRBV5-1|many
TGCGCCAGCAAACAGCGCCCAGGTCGGGACTATGGCTACACCTTC
CASKQRPGRDYGYTF
>TRBJ2-7|NA|TRBV5-6|few
TGTGCCAGCAGCCCCCTGGGAACCTCATCTTGGCAGTACTTC
CASSPLGTSSWQYF
>TRBJ2-5|TRBD2|TRBV5-6|NA
TGTGCCAGCAGCTGGAAAAGCGGGAGGGCCGGGGAGACCCAGTACTTC
CASSWKSGRAGETQYF
>TRBJ1-5|TRBD1|TRBV30|NA
TGTGCCTGGGCTTCGGGGACAGGGTTATATCAGCCCCAGCATTTT
CAWASGTGLYQPQHF
>TRBJ1-2|NA|TRBV19|NA
TGTGCCAGCGTAAGCGGATTCTATGGCTACACCTTC
CASVSGFYGYTF
>TRBJ1-6|NA|TRBV6-5|few
TGTGCCAGCAGTTACCTCGGGGGAGGGGATTCACCCCTCCACTTT
CASSYLGGGDSPLHF
>TRBJ2-6|NA|TRBV15|NA
TGTGCCACCAGCTCCCGGGGGCTTGGGGCCAACGTCCTGACTTTC
CATSSRGLGANVLTF
>TRBJ2-1|TRBD2|TRBV5-1|NA
TGCGCCAGCAGCTTGGAACAGCGGGAGATCGATGAGCAGTTCTTC
CASSLEQREIDEQFF
>TRBJ2-1|TRBD2|TRBV6-4|NA
TGTGCCAGCAGCAGGGAGGGTGGTAACCATGAGCAGTTCTTC
CASSREGGNHEQFF
>TRBJ2-3|NA|TRBV10-1|NA
TGCGCCAGCAGTGGCACCGGGACTAGCACAGATACGCAGTATTTT
CASSGTGTSTDTQYF
>TRBJ1-4|NA|TRBV7-6|NA
TGTGCCAGCAGCTTAGATCCTGAAAAACTGTTTTTT
CASSLDPEKLFF
>TRBJ2-2|TRBD2|TRBV4-3|NA
TGCGCCAGCAGCCAAGGGGGACTAGCGGACTACACCGGGGAGCTGTTTTTT
CASSQGGLADYTGELFF
>TRBJ1-2|TRBD1|TRBV28|NA
TGTGCCAGCAGCGGGACAGGGGGCTATGGCTACACCTTC
CASSGTGGYGYTF
>TRBJ2-5|NA|TRBV6-6|NA
TGTGCCAGCAGTTACCGGGCAGTAGCGTACCAAGAGACCCAGTACTTC
CASSYRAVAYQETQYF
>TRBJ2-4|TRBD1|TRBV19|NA
TGTGCCAGTAGTTCTTCGACAGGGGTGAACATTCAGTACTTC
CASSSSTGVNIQYF
>TRBJ1-1|NA|TRBV7-2|many
TGTGCCAGCAGCTTGGAGGCCCGAGCTTTCTTT
CASSLEARAFF